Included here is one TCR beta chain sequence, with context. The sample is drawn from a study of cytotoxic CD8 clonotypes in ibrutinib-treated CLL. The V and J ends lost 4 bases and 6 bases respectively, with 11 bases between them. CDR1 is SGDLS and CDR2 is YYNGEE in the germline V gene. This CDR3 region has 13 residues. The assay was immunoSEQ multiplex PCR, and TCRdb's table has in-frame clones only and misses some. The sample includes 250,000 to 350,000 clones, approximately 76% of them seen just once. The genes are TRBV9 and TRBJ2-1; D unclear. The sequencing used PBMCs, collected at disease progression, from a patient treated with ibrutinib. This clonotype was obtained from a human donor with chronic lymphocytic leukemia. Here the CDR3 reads CASSPHVRNEQFF. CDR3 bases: TGTGCCAGCAGCCCGCACGTTCGCAATGAGCAGTTCTTC.